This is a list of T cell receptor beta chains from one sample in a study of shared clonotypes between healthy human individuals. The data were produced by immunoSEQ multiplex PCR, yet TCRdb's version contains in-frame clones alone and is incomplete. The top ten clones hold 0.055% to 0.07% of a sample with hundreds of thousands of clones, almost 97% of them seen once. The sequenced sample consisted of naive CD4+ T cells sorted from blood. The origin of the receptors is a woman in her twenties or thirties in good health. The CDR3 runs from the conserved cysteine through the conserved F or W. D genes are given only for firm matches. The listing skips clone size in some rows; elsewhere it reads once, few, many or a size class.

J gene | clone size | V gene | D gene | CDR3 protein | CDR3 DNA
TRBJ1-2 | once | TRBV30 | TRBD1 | CAWAGTDNYGYTF | TGTGCCTGGGCCGGGACAGATAACTATGGCTACACCTTC
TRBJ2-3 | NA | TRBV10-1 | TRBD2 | CASSETAGPTDTQYF | TGCGCCAGCAGTGAGACAGCGGGACCCACAGATACGCAGTATTTT
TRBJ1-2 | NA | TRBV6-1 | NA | CASSVILNYGYTF | TGTGCCAGCAGTGTTATACTGAACTATGGCTACACCTTC
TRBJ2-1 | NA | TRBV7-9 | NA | CASSLVEDEQFF | TGTGCCAGCAGCTTAGTTGAGGATGAGCAGTTCTTC
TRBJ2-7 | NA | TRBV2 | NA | CASTTGLETYEQYF | TGTGCCAGCACCACGGGACTTGAGACCTACGAGCAGTACTTC
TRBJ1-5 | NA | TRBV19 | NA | CAVRGSLHHQPQHF | TGTGCCGTCCGAGGAAGTCTACACCATCAGCCCCAGCATTTT
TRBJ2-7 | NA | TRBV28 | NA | CASGLEGQRYEQYF | TGTGCCAGCGGCCTTGAAGGACAAAGGTACGAGCAGTACTTC
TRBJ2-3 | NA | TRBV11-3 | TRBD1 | CASSPGQGYTDTQYF | TGTGCCAGCAGCCCTGGACAGGGATACACAGATACGCAGTATTTT
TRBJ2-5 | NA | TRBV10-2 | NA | CASSGGGGETQYF | TGCGCCAGCAGTGGGGGGGGCGGGGAGACCCAGTACTTC
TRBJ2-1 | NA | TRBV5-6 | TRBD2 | CASSPRLAGAINYEQFF | TGTGCCAGCAGCCCTCGACTAGCGGGAGCCATCAACTATGAGCAGTTCTTC
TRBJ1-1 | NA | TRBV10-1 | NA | CASSESAGAAEAFF | TGCGCCAGCAGTGAGTCGGCCGGGGCGGCTGAAGCTTTCTTT
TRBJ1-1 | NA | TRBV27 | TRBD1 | CASSRQGNTEAFF | TGTGCCAGCAGTCGACAGGGAAACACTGAAGCTTTCTTT
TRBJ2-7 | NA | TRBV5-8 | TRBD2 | CASSLVRTSGETYEQYF | TGTGCCAGCAGCTTGGTGAGGACTAGCGGGGAAACCTACGAGCAGTACTTC
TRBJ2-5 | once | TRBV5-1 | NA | CASSLGRSFGETQYF | TGCGCCAGCAGCTTGGGTAGGAGTTTTGGCGAGACCCAGTACTTC
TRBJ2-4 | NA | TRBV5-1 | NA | CASSLEGSKNIQYF | TGCGCCAGCAGCTTGGAGGGATCCAAAAACATTCAGTACTTC
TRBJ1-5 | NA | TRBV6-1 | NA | CASAGPNSNQPQHF | TGTGCCAGCGCAGGACCGAATAGCAATCAGCCCCAGCATTTT
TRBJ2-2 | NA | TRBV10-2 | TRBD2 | CASSLAGPNTGELFF | TGCGCCAGCAGTTTAGCGGGACCAAACACCGGGGAGCTGTTTTTT
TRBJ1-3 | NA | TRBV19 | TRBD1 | CASRKTHRGSGNTIYF | TGTGCCAGTAGAAAAACGCACAGGGGATCTGGAAACACCATATATTTT
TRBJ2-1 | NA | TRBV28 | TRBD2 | CASSSPLAGNFNEQFF | TGTGCCAGCAGTTCGCCACTAGCGGGAAATTTCAATGAGCAGTTCTTC
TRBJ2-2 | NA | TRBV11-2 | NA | CASSQGGELFF | TGTGCCAGCAGCCAGGGGGGGGAGCTGTTTTTT
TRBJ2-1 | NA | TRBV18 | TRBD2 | CATRPLAGDFHEQFF | TGTGCCACCCGACCCCTAGCGGGAGATTTCCATGAGCAGTTCTTC
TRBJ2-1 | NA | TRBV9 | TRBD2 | CASSVGGTSGGNEQFF | TGTGCCAGCAGCGTAGGAGGGACTAGCGGGGGCAATGAGCAGTTCTTC
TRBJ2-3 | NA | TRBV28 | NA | CASRWPGVGDTQYF | TGTGCCAGCAGATGGCCAGGGGTTGGAGATACGCAGTATTTT
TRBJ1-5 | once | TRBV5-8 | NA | CASSLRDSNQPQHF | TGTGCCAGCAGCCTGCGGGACAGCAATCAGCCCCAGCATTTT
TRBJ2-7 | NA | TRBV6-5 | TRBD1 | CASSPTDRGRYEQYF | TGTGCCAGCAGTCCCACGGACAGGGGGCGGTACGAGCAGTACTTC
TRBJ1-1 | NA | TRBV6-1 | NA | CASSEMANTEAFF | TGTGCCAGCAGTGAAATGGCGAACACTGAAGCTTTCTTT
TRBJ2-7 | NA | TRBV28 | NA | CASSFGGVYEQYF | TGTGCCAGCAGTTTTGGGGGCGTTTACGAGCAGTACTTC
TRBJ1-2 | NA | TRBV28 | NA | CASSPSPRRVGYTF | TGTGCCAGCAGCCCATCTCCCCGGCGGGTTGGCTACACCTTC
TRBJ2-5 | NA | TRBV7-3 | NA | CASSFRGGRVETQYF | TGTGCCAGCAGCTTTAGAGGGGGGCGAGTGGAGACCCAGTACTTC
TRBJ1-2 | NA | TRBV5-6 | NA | CASSKGFGYTF | TGTGCCAGCAGCAAGGGATTCGGCTACACCTTC
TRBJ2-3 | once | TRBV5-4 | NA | CASSLGGSTDTQYF | TGTGCCAGCAGCTTGGGCGGAAGCACAGATACGCAGTATTTT
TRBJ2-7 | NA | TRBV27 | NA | CASSLTGRIYEQYF | TGTGCCAGTTCCCTGACGGGGCGCATCTACGAGCAGTACTTC
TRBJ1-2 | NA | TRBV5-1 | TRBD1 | CASSLGQGGYGYTF | TGCGCCAGCAGCTTAGGACAGGGAGGCTATGGCTACACCTTC
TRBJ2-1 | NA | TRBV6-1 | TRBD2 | CASSEDPGLAGNSYNEQFF | TGTGCCAGCAGTGAAGACCCGGGACTAGCGGGAAATTCCTACAATGAGCAGTTCTTC
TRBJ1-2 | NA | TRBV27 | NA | CASTRAGNYGYTF | TGTGCCAGCACCCGAGCGGGTAACTATGGCTACACCTTC